What follows are 3 T cell receptor beta chains derived from one specimen sequenced in a study of long-term antiretroviral therapy in people with HIV. This was the immunoSEQ v3.0 assay at survey level. The method was immunoSEQ multiplex PCR; TCRdb's version includes in-frame clones alone and lacks a portion of them. The data contain about 19,000 clones, about four fifths of them singletons. The material was unsorted PBMCs, obtained at the start of antiretroviral therapy, before treatment. The receptors shown here come from a man between 18 and 35 years old with HIV.

V gene TRBV13 combines with J gene TRBJ2-1; D perhaps matches TRBD2 (7 bases). The V end lost 1 base, the J end lost 4 bases, and 14 bases lay between the germline ends. The CDR3 consists of 16 residues. Germline loops: CDR1 PRHDT, CDR2 FYEKMQ (reference sequence). The CDR3, as DNA: TGTGCCAGCAGCTTAGTTATCGGGGGGCCTTACAATGAGCAGTTCTTC. Protein product: CASSLVIGGPYNEQFF.

The chain employs TRBV5-4 and TRBJ2-5; 15 nucleotides agree with TRBD2. The ends lost 4 bases at V and 3 bases at J; junction bases unmatched: 4. CDR3 length: 16 amino acids. The germline gives CDR1 SGHNT, CDR2 YYREEE (reference sequence). The CDR3 DNA follows: TGTGCCAGCAGCCAGGGACTAGCGGGAGGTGAAGAGACCCAGTACTTC. Residues: CASSQGLAGGEETQYF.

V and J are TRBV29-1 and TRBJ2-5, with D perhaps TRBD2 (5 bases). Trimming shortened V by 6 bases and J by 3 bases, and 11 bases separated the two germline ends. The CDR3 is 12 residues long. Germline loops: CDR1 SQVTM, CDR2 ANQGSEA. The DNA for the CDR3 is TGCAGCGTCTCGGGGTTCAAAGAGACCCAGTACTTC. Protein: CSVSGFKETQYF.